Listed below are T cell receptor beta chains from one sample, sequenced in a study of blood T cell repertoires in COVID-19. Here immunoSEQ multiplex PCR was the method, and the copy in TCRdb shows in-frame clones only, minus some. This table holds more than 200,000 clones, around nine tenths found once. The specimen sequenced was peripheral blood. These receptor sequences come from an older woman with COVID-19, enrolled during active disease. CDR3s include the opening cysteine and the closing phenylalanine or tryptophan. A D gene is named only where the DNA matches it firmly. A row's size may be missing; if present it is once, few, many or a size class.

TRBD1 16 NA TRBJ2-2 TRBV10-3 CANQPDRGQGTGELFF TGTGCCAACCAACCGGACAGGGGGCAGGGGACCGGGGAGCTGTTTTTT
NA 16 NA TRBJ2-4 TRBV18 CASSLGPTGAKNIQYF TGTGCCAGCTCACTCGGCCCAACCGGGGCCAAAAACATTCAGTACTTC
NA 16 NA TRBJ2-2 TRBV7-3 CASRVEGGTVSGELFF TGTGCCAGCCGGGTGGAGGGCGGGACCGTAAGCGGGGAGCTGTTTTTT
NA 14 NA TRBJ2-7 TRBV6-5 CASSPQTYPYEQYF TGTGCCAGCAGTCCACAGACATATCCCTACGAGCAGTACTTC
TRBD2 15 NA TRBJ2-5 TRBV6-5 CASSPWEGGQETQYF TGTGCCAGCAGCCCCTGGGAGGGCGGACAAGAGACCCAGTACTTC
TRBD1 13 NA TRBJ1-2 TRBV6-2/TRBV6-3 CASSYGTVNGYTF TGTGCCAGCAGTTACGGGACAGTCAATGGCTACACCTTC
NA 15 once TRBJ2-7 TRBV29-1 CSVSPAGYGGYEQYF TGCAGCGTTTCCCCGGCAGGGTACGGCGGCTACGAGCAGTACTTC
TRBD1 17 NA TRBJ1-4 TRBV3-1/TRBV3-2 CASSRNLGTGEGEKLFF TGTGCCAGCAGCCGAAACCTCGGGACAGGGGAAGGTGAAAAACTGTTTTTT
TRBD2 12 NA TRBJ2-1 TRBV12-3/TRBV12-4 CASSLSSSGQFF TGTGCCAGCAGTTTATCATCTAGCGGCCAGTTCTTC
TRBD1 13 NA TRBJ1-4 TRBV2 CASSPGTEKKLFF TGTGCCAGCAGCCCTGGGACAGAGAAAAAACTGTTTTTT
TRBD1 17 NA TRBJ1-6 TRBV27 CASSSRTGWDYNSPLHF TGTGCCAGCAGTTCCCGGACAGGATGGGACTATAATTCACCCCTCCACTTT
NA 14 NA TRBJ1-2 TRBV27 CASASNDRYYGYTF TGTGCCAGCGCTTCGAACGACAGATACTATGGCTACACCTTC
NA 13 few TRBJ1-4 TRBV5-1 CASSMDNSRKLFF TGCGCCAGCAGCATGGACAATTCCCGAAAACTGTTTTTT
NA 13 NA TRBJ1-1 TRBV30 CAWRRDMNTEAFF TGTGCCTGGAGAAGGGACATGAACACTGAAGCTTTCTTT
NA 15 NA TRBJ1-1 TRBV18 CASSPRQALNTEAFF TGTGCCAGCTCACCCCGCCAGGCTCTGAACACTGAAGCTTTCTTT
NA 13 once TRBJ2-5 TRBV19 CASSIVPKETQYF TGTGCCAGTAGTATAGTTCCCAAAGAGACCCAGTACTTC
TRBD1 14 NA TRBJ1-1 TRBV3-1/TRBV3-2 CASSPSRGHTEAFF TGTGCCAGCAGCCCATCTAGGGGGCACACTGAAGCTTTCTTT
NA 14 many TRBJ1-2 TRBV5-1 CASREGTGNYGYTF TGCGCCAGCAGGGAAGGTACAGGCAACTATGGCTACACCTTC
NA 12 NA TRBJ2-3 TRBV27 CASSSAGNTQYF TGTGCCAGCAGTTCGGCGGGAAATACGCAGTATTTT
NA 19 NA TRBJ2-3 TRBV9 CASSATLSGGSGGTDTQYF TGTGCCAGCAGCGCCACCTTATCGGGTGGGTCCGGAGGCACAGATACGCAGTATTTT
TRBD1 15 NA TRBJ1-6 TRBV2 CASKVETGVDSPLHF TGTGCCAGCAAGGTAGAGACAGGGGTTGATTCACCCCTCCACTTT
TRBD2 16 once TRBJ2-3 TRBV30 CAWSVPTSGRTDTQYF TGTGCCTGGAGTGTGCCGACTAGCGGTAGGACAGATACGCAGTATTTT
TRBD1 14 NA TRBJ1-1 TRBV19 CASSTTTGGAEAFF TGTGCCAGTAGTACCACTACAGGGGGAGCTGAAGCTTTCTTT
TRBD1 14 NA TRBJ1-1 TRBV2 CASRGQLMNTEAFF TGTGCCAGCAGGGGACAGTTAATGAACACTGAAGCTTTCTTT
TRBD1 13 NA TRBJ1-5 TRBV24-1 CATRDRENQPQHF TGTGCCACGCGGGACAGGGAGAATCAGCCCCAGCATTTT